The text below deals with one T cell receptor beta chain. Its antigen is not identified. Extracted total RNA amounted to at least 6 micrograms for each sample. This entry belongs to a study of blood T cells in healthy people across ages. Study-level results: Both naive CD4+ cell counts and diversity were greater in long-lived donors than in aged donors. Unsorted PBMCs prevented conclusive naive versus antigen-experienced comparison. Underestimates were what the diversity estimates from one million T cells were considered to be.

A second PCR of 7 to 11 cycles used a sample-barcoded 5' primer and a J-beta primer mix. A single record per CDR3 protein comes from TCRdb applying MiXCR to the 5' RACE reads. Of around 1.5 million distinct CDR3 sequences listed, roughly 64% were seen once; the top ten hold under 8.5%. The sequence was obtained from a man aged 18 to 30 in good health. The sample was blood.

The CDR3 here is CATSRGLKGGQPQHF. The CDR3 nucleotides are TGTGCCACCAGCAGAGGTTTGAAGGGCGGCCAGCCCCAGCATTTT. The rearrangement joins TRBV15 to TRBJ1-5, with D uncertain. The CDR3 consists of 15 residues. Germline CDR1 reads LNHNV; CDR2 reads YYDKDF (reference sequence). The V gene lost 1 base and the J gene lost 7 bases, with 14 bases spanning the gap.